The clone carrying this T cell receptor (beta chain) was seen just once. Its target is unknown. This sample is part of a study of cytomegalovirus exposure and HLA in healthy donors. This PCR relied on a set of 60 Vbeta primers and 13 Jbeta primers. Clones were read by immunoSEQ multiplex PCR, and TCRdb kept only the in-frame ones, dropping some. This sample has 150,000 to 200,000 clones, with approximately 80% found just once. General study findings and limits: Earlier findings revealed that most TCR beta V segments proved productive either about 90% or about 30% of the time. Based on reports, TCR beta sequences accurately predicted HLA-A and HLA-B alleles for most subjects. Judged likely to be a sequencing artifact was a cluster of highly shared sequence variants.

The sequenced sample consisted of PBMCs. This sequence was found in a man aged 55-75 years in good health and CMV-seronegative.

The CDR3 nucleotides read TGCAGCGTTGAAGATCTTGGGACTAGCGGAGGTGAGCAGTTCTTC. Translation gives CSVEDLGTSGGEQFF. This rearrangement joins TRBV29-1 to TRBJ2-1; TRBD2 aligns across 11 bases. V lost 0 bases and J lost 9; bases outside the gene matches: 7. This CDR3 has 15 amino acids. Germline V lookup: CDR1 SQVTM, CDR2 ANQGSEA.